Presented here are 7 T cell receptor beta chains from one specimen sequenced in a study of blood T cell repertoires in COVID-19 (dated by TCRdb to 2020 to 2021). The library was prepared using the immunoSEQ multiplex PCR assay. As stored in TCRdb, this immuneACCESS dataset retains in-frame rearrangements with V and J assigned. A fraction of the clones does not appear; measured against another copy, unresolved V genes explain less than half of the discrepancy, and the remainder lacks a known reason. For this sample the table gives approximately 390,000 clones, of which roughly 90% were detected only once. 2% to 2.5% of the sample is taken by the ten largest. Sequencing was carried out using PBMCs or T cells enriched from blood (not recorded which). These receptors all come from a woman aged 40 to 55 with acute COVID-19.

The gene calls are TRBV6-5 and TRBJ2-1; perhaps TRBD1 as D (6 bases). Trimming took 2 bases from V and 4 from J, leaving 12 bases between them. The CDR3 covers 15 residues. Germline-derived CDR1 and CDR2 are MNHEY and SVGAGI. The CDR3 nucleotides read TGTGCCAGCAGTTACCGGGACATGGGATACAATGAGCAGTTCTTC. It translates to CASSYRDMGYNEQFF.

This chain connects TRBV19 to TRBJ1-2; TRBD1 is a possible D gene (6 bases). In germline, CDR1 is LNHDA, CDR2 SQIVND (reference sequence). The germline V and J ends were trimmed by 7 bases and 0 bases, with 12 bases remaining between them. This CDR3 is 14 amino acids long. As DNA, the CDR3 is TGTGCCAGTACAACAGGGCCTGCTAACTATGGCTACACCTTC. Its translation: CASTTGPANYGYTF.

This clone was seen a single time. The chain is built from TRBV19 and TRBJ1-2, with D possibly TRBD1 on 6 matching bases. CDR1 and CDR2 (germline): LNHDA, SQIVND (reference sequence). Trimming pared 6 bases from V and 4 bases from J, leaving 18 bases between. The CDR3 totals 15 residues. The CDR3: CASSPTDSGVYGYTF. The CDR3 nucleotides are TGTGCCAGTAGCCCCACGGACAGCGGAGTCTATGGCTACACCTTC.

V usage is TRBV7-2 and J usage is TRBJ2-2; a weak D match, TRBD1 (6 bases). V was pared by 5 bases and J by 2 bases, with 15 bases between. Germline loops: CDR1 SGHTA, CDR2 FQGNSA. This CDR3 is 16 amino acids long. CDR3 nucleotides: TGTGCCAGCAGCCCGCAACCACAGGGAAACACCGGGGAGCTGTTTTTT. Encoded protein: CASSPQPQGNTGELFF.

V is TRBV2 and J is TRBJ1-2; 10 positions match TRBD1. In germline, CDR1 is SNHLY, CDR2 FYNNEI. This CDR3 has 13 residues. Germline trimming cut 6 bases from V and 9 bases from J; bases unmatched to any gene: 7. CDR3 protein: CASRGGTGASYTF. In DNA form, the CDR3 reads TGTGCCAGCAGGGGGGGGACAGGGGCCAGCTACACCTTC.

The chain combines TRBV10-2 with TRBJ1-2, with D hard to call. Germline CDR1 reads WSHSY; CDR2 reads SAAADI. V lost 6 bases and J lost 5, with 13 bases in between. The CDR3 is made up of 13 amino acids. The CDR3 sequence is CASSPTLSYGYTF. In DNA, the CDR3 is TGCGCCAGCAGCCCGACACTGAGTTATGGCTACACCTTC.

The rearrangement joins TRBV7-9 to TRBJ1-1; 9 bases are a match to TRBD1. This CDR3 has 15 amino acids. After removal of 5 bases from V and 3 bases from J, the junction contained 7 bases not matched to a gene. From germline, CDR1 is SEHNR and CDR2 FQNEAQ (reference sequence). CDR3 sequence reads: CASSPRDRVDTEAFF. The CDR3 DNA reads TGTGCCAGCAGCCCAAGGGACAGGGTGGACACTGAAGCTTTCTTT.